The sequence of this T cell receptor beta chain was determined in a study of response to subunit inactivated influenza vaccine. This clonotype was picked up many times. No antigen is known for it. Using its own MiXCR run on the RT-PCR reads, TCRdb lists one record per CDR3 protein. Of around 470,000 distinct CDR3 sequences detected, about 7.2% appear once; the ten largest clones hold around 13%. Broader study findings: The authors suggested that every seasonal influenza vaccination recruits few new T cells.

The CDR3 spans 16 residues. Unmatched junction bases numbered 9, after V lost 4 bases and J lost 2 bases. CDR1 is LGHNA and CDR2 is YNFKEQ in the germline V gene. The receptor's source is a man between 50 and 75 years old who received an inactivated influenza vaccine. V usage is TRBV4-2 and J usage is TRBJ2-3; TRBD2 aligns across 7 bases. Material: PBMCs from blood, obtained around 2 years after vaccination. Here the CDR3 reads CASSPLGGTNTDTQYF. The CDR3 DNA reads TGTGCCAGCAGCCCACTTGGGGGGACTAACACAGATACGCAGTATTTT.